This T cell receptor (beta chain) appears in the sequencing data of a study of blood T cell repertoires in COVID-19. The wider study: COVID-19 samples from acute and convalescent phases originated in the United States, Italy and Spain. PBMCs, B-cell-depleted T cells, or T cells provided the cDNA or gDNA that made up the material.

As originally analysed: Counts of nucleated cells, estimated from reference gene primer amplification, were obtained. Profiled with immunoSEQ multiplex PCR; TCRdb holds only in-frame clones, not every one. D and trimming come from the DNA, and the V and J calls and clone size come from that table. Among 220,000 or so clones listed, approximately 81% were seen once. V was clipped by 5 bases and J by 3 bases, with 13 bases between them. This CDR3 spans 13 amino acids. Per the germline V gene, CDR1 is GTSNPN and CDR2 is SVGIG (reference sequence). Sequenced: peripheral blood. This TCR was sampled from a man aged 30-40 years with active or convalescent COVID-19. V and J are TRBV30 and TRBJ1-1; D not certain. The CDR3 bases are TGTGCCTGGTACACTAGAAAGTACACTGAAGCTTTCTTT. Amino acid sequence: CAWYTRKYTEAFF.